The 20 T cell receptor beta chains reported below all come from one sample, sequenced in a study of cytomegalovirus exposure and HLA in healthy donors. Vbeta (60) and Jbeta (13) primers were used in the PCR. The assay was immunoSEQ multiplex PCR, and TCRdb's table has in-frame clones only and misses some. The table records about 72,000 clones, more than 75% of them present only once. Sequencing used PBMCs. These receptors were taken from a man between 35 and 55 years old in good health and CMV-seronegative.

This clone was counted between two and nine times. The CDR3 protein is CASSLSPRNEQFF. CDR3 sequence (DNA): TGTGCCAGCAGCTTATCCCCCCGCAATGAGCAGTTCTTC. V and J are TRBV11-2 and TRBJ2-1; D is unresolved. The V gene lost 2 bases and the J gene lost 6 bases, with 8 bases spanning the gap. The CDR3 runs 13 residues. CDR1 and CDR2 from the germline V gene are SGHAT and FQNNGV.

V gene TRBV19 combines with J gene TRBJ1-6; the match to TRBD1 covers 7 bases. With 6 bases clipped from V and 9 bases from J, the junction kept 5 bases outside the gene matches. The CDR3 runs 13 residues. Looked up from germline, CDR1 is LNHDA and CDR2 is SQIVND (reference sequence). The CDR3 spells CASRQGGISPLHF. CDR3 bases: TGTGCCAGTAGGCAGGGGGGAATTTCACCCCTCCACTTT.

The sample holds one count of this clone. This chain uses TRBV19 with TRBJ2-5; the match to TRBD2 covers 9 bases. Unmatched junction bases numbered 8, after V lost 4 bases and J lost 5 bases. Germline CDR1 reads LNHDA; CDR2 reads SQIVND (reference sequence). The CDR3 runs to 15 residues. The CDR3 nucleotides read TGTGCCAGTAGTAGGGGCGGGGGGGCCGGGGAGACCCAGTACTTC. Translation gives CASSRGGGAGETQYF.

The V and J genes are TRBV9 and TRBJ2-3; perhaps TRBD1 as D (7 bases). The CDR3 spans 15 residues. Trimming removed 4 bases from V and 3 bases from J, with 15 bases in between. In germline, CDR1 is SGDLS, CDR2 YYNGEE. The CDR3 protein is CASSLRAGGTDTQYF. In DNA, the CDR3 is TGTGCCAGCAGCCTCCGGGCAGGGGGGACAGATACGCAGTATTTT.

The V gene is TRBV28, the J gene TRBJ1-6, with a tentative D call TRBD1 (5 bases). Germline assignment: CDR1 MDHEN and CDR2 SYDVKM. Between the trimmed V and J ends, which lost 5 bases and 6 bases, there was a span of 17 bases. The CDR3 is 16 amino acids. The CDR3 reads CASSLQGRGFNSPLHF. The DNA of the CDR3 is TGTGCCAGCAGTCTCCAGGGACGGGGGTTTAATTCACCCCTCCACTTT.

This clone was recorded only once. The chain couples TRBV6-6 to TRBJ1-4; the D is unclear. V lost 2 bases and J 4 bases, leaving 8 bases between the germline ends. CDR3 length: 14 residues. Germline V CDR1 and CDR2: MNHNY, SVGAGI (reference sequence). The CDR3 region is CASSYTPGNEKLFF. The CDR3 DNA reads TGTGCCAGCAGTTACACCCCCGGTAATGAAAAACTGTTTTTT.

This clone showed up just a few times. V is TRBV6-5 and J is TRBJ2-3; TRBD2 matches 8 bases. The CDR3 extends over 15 amino acids. In germline, CDR1 is MNHEY, CDR2 SVGAGI. Trimming removed 0 bases from V and 1 base from J; junction bases left unmatched: 0. Here the CDR3 DNA reads TGTGCCAGCAGTTACTCTAGCGGGGGCACAGATACGCAGTATTTT. Translating gives CASSYSSGGTDTQYF.

The chain is built from TRBV6-6 and TRBJ1-1; tentatively, D is TRBD1 (6 bases). The germline V gene encodes CDR1 MNHNY and CDR2 SVGAGI (reference sequence). The CDR3 has 14 residues. The V and J ends lost 5 bases and 6 bases respectively, with 16 bases between them. The CDR3 is CASSVQGAYSEAFF. DNA for the CDR3: TGTGCCAGCAGTGTACAGGGTGCTTACTCTGAAGCTTTCTTT.

The chain is built from TRBV30 and TRBJ1-1, with D hard to call. The V end was cut by 0 bases, the J end by 3 bases, with 8 bases between. The CDR3 is 13 residues long. CDR1 and CDR2 from the germline V gene are GTSNPN and SVGIG (reference sequence). The CDR3 is CAWSVHGYTEAFF. DNA of the CDR3: TGTGCCTGGAGTGTACACGGGTACACTGAAGCTTTCTTT.

This CDR3 reads CASSRGQSLLTSYEQYF. Written as DNA, the CDR3 is TGTGCCAGCAGCCGGGGACAGAGTTTGTTAACCTCCTACGAGCAGTACTTC. V is TRBV14 and J is TRBJ2-7; TRBD1 matches 7 bases. Germline V gene data show CDR1 as SGHDN and CDR2 as FVKESK. Trimming cost V 4 bases and J 0 bases; bases outside gene matches: 12. The CDR3 covers 17 residues.

V is TRBV7-6 and J is TRBJ2-5, with 8 positions matching TRBD1. This CDR3 is 18 amino acids long. The ends lost 1 base at V and 5 bases at J; junction bases unmatched: 15. Germline V gene sequence: CDR1 SGHVS, CDR2 FNYEAQ. The CDR3 DNA is TGTGCCAGCAGCTTAGTTTTTTCGGCAGGGGGCCGTCTGGAGACCCAGTACTTC. Translated: CASSLVFSAGGRLETQYF.

This sequence joins TRBV6-6 and TRBJ1-1, with 12 nucleotides matching TRBD1. Germline CDR1 MNHNY, CDR2 SVGAGI (reference sequence). V was pared by 5 bases and J by 6 bases, with 4 bases of the junction left unmatched. The CDR3 has 14 amino acids. CDR3 sequence reads: CASSTGQGAAEAFF. The CDR3 region has the DNA TGTGCCAGCAGTACGGGACAGGGGGCGGCTGAAGCTTTCTTT.

This clone was picked up one time. The rearrangement links TRBV28 to TRBJ2-2; no firm D call. This CDR3 comprises 15 residues. V gave up 5 bases and J gave up 3 bases, with 13 bases separating them. CDR1 MDHEN and CDR2 SYDVKM come from the germline V gene. CDR3 in DNA: TGTGCCAGCAGTGATCTAGAGACCCACACCGGGGAGCTGTTTTTT. This translates into CASSDLETHTGELFF.

This clone has just one count. V gene TRBV18 combines with J gene TRBJ2-7; D not certain. The length of the CDR3 is 13 residues. Germline lookup yields CDR1 KGHSH and CDR2 LQKENI. Trimming stripped 4 bases from V and 3 bases from J, with 10 bases between. The CDR3 protein is CASSLPSNYEQYF. In DNA form, the CDR3 reads TGTGCCAGCTCACTACCTTCAAACTACGAGCAGTACTTC.

There are a few counts of this clone. The gene calls are TRBV6-1 and TRBJ1-5; 9 nucleotides agree with TRBD1. The CDR3 is 15 amino acids. The V segment lost 11 bases and the J segment 3 bases; nucleotides outside the gene matches: 11. Germline CDR1 is MNHNS and CDR2 is SASEGT. The CDR3 coding sequence is TGTGCCGTTGAACCGGGACAGGGCCCCAATCAGCCCCAGCATTTT. Its translation is CAVEPGQGPNQPQHF.

The chain has TRBV19 and TRBJ1-3; D is uncertain. The CDR3 totals 16 residues. Germline V lookup: CDR1 LNHDA, CDR2 SQIVND (reference sequence). V gave up 2 bases and J gave up 0 bases, with 11 bases separating them. The CDR3 sequence is CASSIRELISGNTIYF. In nucleotides, the CDR3 is TGTGCCAGTAGTATAAGAGAGCTTATCTCTGGAAACACCATATATTTT.

The count of this clone is one. The chain employs TRBV7-3 and TRBJ1-1; the D gene is possibly TRBD1 (6 bases). Trimming shortened V by 5 bases and J by 1 base, and 17 bases separated the two germline ends. The CDR3 runs to 16 residues. In germline, CDR1 is SGHTA, CDR2 FQGTGA. DNA for the CDR3: TGTGCCAGCAGCCCGGACAGTTTGGGTAGGAACACTGAAGCTTTCTTT. It encodes CASSPDSLGRNTEAFF.

The rearrangement joins TRBV9 to TRBJ2-1; D possibly corresponds to TRBD1 (6 bases). The germline V gene encodes CDR1 SGDLS and CDR2 YYNGEE. The CDR3 has 15 amino acids. Trimming cost V 4 bases and J 2 bases, with 13 bases left between them. CDR3 in DNA: TGTGCCAGCAGCCTCCATGGGGGCACCTACAATGAGCAGTTCTTC. Translating it yields CASSLHGGTYNEQFF. The complete variable domain, with remaining parts taken from reference TRBV9 and TRBJ2-1, reads DSGVTQTPKHLITATGQRVTLRCSPRSGDLSVYWYQQSLDQGLQFLIQYYNGEERAKGNILERFSAQQFPDLHSELNLSSLELGDSALYFCASSLHGGTYNEQFFGPGTRLTVL.

The chain has TRBV7-9 and TRBJ1-1; D unresolved. There are 13 residues in the CDR3. CDR1 and CDR2 (germline): SEHNR, FQNEAQ (reference sequence). V was trimmed by 2 bases and J by 1 base, leaving 5 bases between them. CDR3 sequence reads: CASSLLENTEAFF. The CDR3 nucleotides read TGTGCCAGCAGCTTATTAGAGAACACTGAAGCTTTCTTT.

This sequence joins TRBV7-3 and TRBJ2-1; TRBD2 matches at 9 bases. Germline values: CDR1 SGHTA, CDR2 FQGTGA. The CDR3 totals 15 residues. Unmatched junction bases numbered 6, after V lost 3 bases and J lost 6 bases. CDR3 in amino acids: CASSFRLAGSNEQFF. DNA of the CDR3: TGTGCCAGCAGCTTTAGGCTAGCGGGGTCCAATGAGCAGTTCTTC.